This is a list of T cell receptor beta chains from one sample in a study of Ad26.COV2.S vaccination and SARS-CoV-2 variants. Measured with immunoSEQ multiplex PCR; TCRdb has only the in-frame clones, and not every one. The sample yields around 400,000 clones, over 75% seen once. This specimen consisted of peripheral blood, obtained in a trial of Ad26.COV2.S vaccine versus placebo. The source of these receptors is a person aged 18 to 59 who received the Ad26.COV2.S COVID-19 vaccine or a placebo. Both conserved end residues are part of each CDR3. D genes are given only for firm matches. A row's size may be missing; if present it is once, few, many or a size class.

j_gene | v_gene | d_gene | abundance | CDR3nt | CDR3aa
TRBJ2-7 | TRBV10-3 | TRBD2 | . | TGTGCCATCAGTGGCTCTAGCGGGAGTATTTACGAGCAGTACTTC | CAISGSSGSIYEQYF
TRBJ1-1 | TRBV19 | TRBD1 | . | TGTGCCAGTAGCTTGAGACAGGGACTGTCGTTCACTGAAGCTTTCTTT | CASSLRQGLSFTEAFF
TRBJ2-1 | TRBV18 | TRBD2 | once | TGTGCCAGCTCACCACGCTTTATTTTCGCGGGAGGACGGGACAATGAGCAGTTCTTC | CASSPRFIFAGGRDNEQFF
TRBJ2-1 | TRBV5-4 | TRBD2 | . | TGTGCCAGCAGCTCCCTAGCGGGATCGCTCAAGCAGTTCTTC | CASSSLAGSLKQFF
TRBJ2-7 | TRBV11-2 | . | . | TGTGCCAGCAGCATACAACTATCCCTACTATACGAGCAGTACTTC | CASSIQLSLLYEQYF
TRBJ1-2 | TRBV29-1 | . | . | TGCAGCGTCCAAGGGGGTTCTGGGGGCTACACCTTC | CSVQGGSGGYTF
TRBJ1-1 | TRBV14 | . | . | TGTGCCAGCAGCCACGAGAGCCTCTCGAACACTGAAGCTTTCTTT | CASSHESLSNTEAFF
TRBJ2-7 | TRBV7-6 | TRBD2 | . | TGTGCCAGCAGCCCCCTCCTAGCGGGAGTTGTCGAGCAGTACTTC | CASSPLLAGVVEQYF
TRBJ2-3 | TRBV10-3 | TRBD2 | . | TGTGCCATCAGGGACAAGGGACTAGCGGGAGGTTCTGCAGATACGCAGTATTTT | CAIRDKGLAGGSADTQYF
TRBJ1-2 | TRBV30 | TRBD1 | . | TGTGCCTGGATTAGGTGGACAGGCTATGGCTACACCTTC | CAWIRWTGYGYTF
TRBJ1-2 | TRBV20-1 | . | . | TGCAGTGCTAGTTCGGGCCCCTATGGCTACACCTTC | CSASSGPYGYTF
TRBJ2-3 | TRBV2 | . | . | TGTGCCAGCAGTCGACAGGCATATACGCAGTATTTT | CASSRQAYTQYF
TRBJ2-7 | TRBV19 | . | . | TGTGCCAGTCAGCGAACCGGGGACGTAAGCTCCTACGAGCAGTACTTC | CASQRTGDVSSYEQYF
TRBJ1-4 | TRBV27 | TRBD1 | once | TGTGCCAGCCAGAGGGGGCCTAATGAAAAACTGTTTTTT | CASQRGPNEKLFF
TRBJ2-1 | TRBV11-3 | . | . | TGTGCCAGCAGCTTATCAGGGGCGGATGAGCAGTTCTTC | CASSLSGADEQFF
TRBJ2-7 | TRBV25-1 | TRBD1 | . | TGTGCCAGCCAACGGACAGGGGCCGGCTACGAGCAGTACTTC | CASQRTGAGYEQYF
TRBJ1-2 | TRBV7-8 | . | . | TGTGCCAGCAGCTTAGACAATCAATATGGCTACACCTTC | CASSLDNQYGYTF
TRBJ1-2 | TRBV10-1 | . | few | TGCGCCAGCAGTGAGAACTCCCGCTATGGCTACACCTTC | CASSENSRYGYTF
TRBJ2-7 | TRBV29-1 | . | . | TGCAGCGTGAAAGCCTTAGGCCACCACGAGCAGTACTTC | CSVKALGHHEQYF